The present T cell receptor beta chain was sequenced within a study of blood T cell repertoires in COVID-19 (TCRdb year 2020). Broadly, across the study: Samples from collaborators originated in the United States, Italy and Spain and spanned both the acute and convalescent phases of COVID-19. The material from the prospective study consisted of cDNA or gDNA derived from T cells, B-cell-depleted T cells, or PBMCs. Deeply sampled blood TCRbeta repertoires from subjects exposed to, actively infected with, or recovered from COVID-19 were included in the dataset. A freely available public database, intended as a resource for researchers studying the immune response to SARS-CoV-2, is where the repertoires were released. The samples were drawn from the first 160 participants of the ongoing ImmuneRACE study and from roughly 1,300 subjects provided by 6 global collaborators. Nearly every sample came with metadata listing a de-identified subject ID, COVID-19 status, age in years and sex. Where HLA class I and class II types were available, the types were taken from metadata supplied by the sample provider, not from assay-based typing.

CDR1 and CDR2 were assigned from the germline V gene (reference sequence) as SSHAT and FNYEAQ. The CDR3 contains 16 residues, cysteine and phenylalanine counted. Only the CDR3 DNA stays, 48 bases, in frame from base 1. The immunoSEQ Assay, a bias-controlled multiplex PCR, was used to amplify TCRbeta CDR3 regions from genomic DNA. The study's processing was this. Nucleated cell counts per sample were estimated from amplification of reference gene primers within the assay. To quantify the absolute abundance of each unique TCRbeta CDR3 rearrangement, sequence reads were collapsed and filtered. Productive Simpson clonality was computed per sample as the square root of Simpson's diversity index over productive rearrangements. TCRdb took this table from immuneACCESS and kept in-frame rearrangements with V and J called. Such tables lack part of the clones; where checked against another copy, unresolved V genes explain under half of the gap, and the rest is unexplained. That table gives V, J and clone size, and the DNA gave D and trimming. This sample lists under 140,000 clones; roughly nine tenths were detected once. The top ten hold 4.5% to 5% of the sample.

As concerns this clone: Which antigen it targets is not known. The junction differs from germline at one of its ends, possibly a read error.

The full study reports these points: The quantity of clinical and demographic metadata differed by source and by participant and was supplied without curation.

Collaborating institutions collected whole blood in K2EDTA tubes following their own protocols. For TCRbeta analysis, collaborator samples were shipped as frozen whole blood, as isolated PBMCs, or as DNA extracted from either sample type. The sequence links TRBV7-7 to TRBJ2-5, with 7 bases in between that match TRBD2. The origin of this receptor is a human donor in a cohort sampled during active COVID-19. Sequencing was done on a sample of peripheral blood. The CDR3 reads CASSLAPSGYQETQYF. The sequence in DNA is TGTGCTAGCAGCTTAGCCCCTAGCGGTTACCAAGAGACCCAGTACTTC.